The 23 T cell receptor beta chains below were found in one sample sequenced in a study of identical twins. In TCRdb, the 5' RACE reads were re-called with MiXCR into one record per CDR3 protein. The profile shows about 530,000 distinct CDR3 sequences, around 20% of them singletons. These data also formed part of another study, on yellow fever vaccine responses in identical twins.

Input material: CD4+ T cells sorted from blood. The origin of the receptors is a woman aged 18 to 35 in good health.

The chain combines TRBV20-1 with TRBJ2-2; the D gene is possibly TRBD2 (5 bases). This CDR3 region has 12 residues. Trimming pared 6 bases from V and 7 bases from J, leaving 12 bases between. Germline loops: CDR1 DFQATT, CDR2 SNEGSKA (reference sequence). The CDR3 nucleotides are TGCAGTGCCCCCGGACTGAGCGGGGAGCTGTTTTTT. Protein sequence: CSAPGLSGELFF.

The V gene is TRBV20-1, the J gene TRBJ2-7; TRBD2 aligns across 12 bases. This CDR3 contains 14 residues. Germline lookup yields CDR1 DFQATT and CDR2 SNEGSKA (reference sequence). V was clipped by 1 base and J by 5 bases; unmatched bases: 3. This CDR3 is CSARAGTSGHEQYF. The CDR3 DNA follows: TGCAGTGCTAGAGCTGGGACTAGCGGGCACGAGCAGTACTTC.

V usage is TRBV28 and J usage is TRBJ2-7, with 7 bases identical to TRBD1. The germline V gene encodes CDR1 MDHEN and CDR2 SYDVKM. This CDR3 comprises 15 residues. The V segment lost 5 bases and the J segment 1 base; nucleotides outside the gene matches: 8. The DNA for the CDR3 is TGTGCCAGCAGTAACGGGGACAGTGGATCCTACGAGCAGTACTTC. Translated: CASSNGDSGSYEQYF.

This clonotype appeared a few times. The chain has TRBV7-2 and TRBJ2-6, with D perhaps TRBD1 (6 bases). Trimming left V 5 bases short and J 0 bases short, with 14 bases between. The CDR3 totals 17 residues. Per germline, CDR1 SGHTA and CDR2 FQGNSA. The CDR3 sequence: CASSLGTGLSGANVLTF. In nucleotides, the CDR3 is TGTGCCAGCAGCCTGGGAACAGGGCTCTCTGGGGCCAACGTCCTGACTTTC.

This clonotype was counted a single time. The J gene is TRBJ2-7, the V gene TRBV3-1, with a tentative D call TRBD2 (6 bases). CDR1 and CDR2 (germline): LGHDT, YNNKEL (reference sequence). CDR3 length: 13 residues. V was clipped by 5 bases and J by 3 bases, with 11 bases between them. CDR3 nucleotides: TGTGCCAGCAGCGCGCACGGGGGCTACGAGCAGTACTTC. This sequence encodes CASSAHGGYEQYF.

The chain recombines TRBV5-1 with TRBJ2-7; 9 bases align to TRBD2. Germline V gene data show CDR1 as SGHRS and CDR2 as YFSETQ. This CDR3 contains 14 residues. V dropped 4 bases and J dropped 1; count of bases not matched to a gene: 3. The DNA of the CDR3 is TGCGCCAGCAGCGTGACTAGCGGTTCCTACGAGCAGTACGTC. Translation gives CASSVTSGSYEQYV.

V usage is TRBV10-3 and J usage is TRBJ2-1; weak D call: TRBD1 (6 bases). Trimming pared 6 bases from V and 5 bases from J, leaving 11 bases between. CDR1 ENHRY and CDR2 SYGVKD come from the germline V gene. This CDR3 spans 13 amino acids. This CDR3 reads CAISGGQNNEQFF. DNA for the CDR3: TGTGCCATCAGCGGAGGACAGAACAATGAGCAGTTCTTC.

This chain connects TRBV27 to TRBJ2-6, with 8 bases aligning to TRBD2. Losses at the gene ends were 7 bases for V and 2 bases for J; bases not matched to a gene: 4. Germline V gives CDR1 MNHEY, CDR2 SMNVEV (reference sequence). The CDR3 contains 15 residues. CDR3 DNA sequence: TGTGCCAGCACGTCAGCGGGAGCTGGGGCCAACGTCCTGACTTTC. Its translation is CASTSAGAGANVLTF. The variable domain in full, completed from reference TRBV27 and TRBJ2-6, reads EAQVTQNPRYLITVTGKKLTVTCSQNMNHEYMSWYRQDPGLGLRQIYYSMNVEVTDKGDVPEGYKVSRKEKRNFPLILESPSPNQTSLYFCASTSAGAGANVLTFGAGSRLTVL.

This clonotype was counted a few times. The V and J genes are TRBV16 and TRBJ2-3; 10 positions agree with TRBD1. With 4 bases clipped from V and 4 bases from J, the junction kept 20 bases outside the gene matches. This CDR3 contains 20 residues. Looked up from germline, CDR1 is KGHSY and CDR2 is FQNENV. The CDR3, as DNA: TGTGCCAGCAGCCGCACTTTGATCCTGAGACAGGGGGCAGTTTCAGATACGCAGTATTTT. This gives the protein CASSRTLILRQGAVSDTQYF.

V is TRBV12-3 or TRBV12-4 and J is TRBJ2-7; D ambiguous. The CDR3 spans 14 residues. The V and J ends lost 3 bases and 2 bases respectively, with 11 bases between them. The CDR3 is CASSFNLRPYEQYF. CDR3 bases: TGTGCCAGCAGTTTTAACTTGAGGCCCTACGAGCAGTACTTC.

There are a few counts of this clonotype. V usage is TRBV7-2 and J usage is TRBJ2-3, with TRBD1 matching over 9 bases. CDR3 length: 15 residues. Germline V gives CDR1 SGHTA, CDR2 FQGNSA. With 5 bases clipped from V and 2 bases from J, the junction kept 5 bases outside the gene matches. The CDR3, as DNA: TGTGCCAGCAGCCTTAGGACAGGGGTCACAGATACGCAGTATTTT. Protein product: CASSLRTGVTDTQYF.

This clonotype was counted only a few times. This chain uses TRBV12-3 or TRBV12-4 with TRBJ2-2; D is uncertain. CDR3 size: 8 residues. The DNA of the CDR3 is TGTGCTACCAGTAAGCTGTTTTTT. Protein product: CATSKLFF.

This clonotype was picked up a small number of times. The chain couples TRBV4-1 to TRBJ2-1; D is perhaps TRBD2 (5 bases). V was cut by 0 bases and J by 8 bases, with 8 bases left in between. CDR3 size: 13 residues. Germline V lookup: CDR1 MGHRA, CDR2 YSYEKL. The CDR3 region is CASSQDPGDEQFF. The CDR3 coding sequence is TGCGCCAGCAGCCAAGATCCCGGGGATGAGCAGTTCTTC.

The chain recombines TRBV5-6 with TRBJ2-7; D remains ambiguous. In germline, CDR1 is SGHDT, CDR2 YYEEEE. The V end lost 2 bases, the J end lost 0 bases, and 9 bases lay between the germline ends. The CDR3 is made up of 14 amino acids. This CDR3 reads CASSFAPDSYEQYF. The CDR3 DNA reads as TGTGCCAGCAGCTTCGCACCCGACTCCTACGAGCAGTACTTC.

This sequence joins TRBV6-5 and TRBJ2-2; 7 bases are shared with TRBD2. J was trimmed by 2 bases and V by 4 bases; bases with no gene match: 7. Germline CDR1 MNHEY, CDR2 SVGAGI. There are 16 residues in the CDR3. The CDR3 DNA reads as TGTGCCAGCAGTTCCCAAGCGGGATATAACACCGGGGAGCTGTTTTTT. This gives the protein CASSSQAGYNTGELFF.

In its sample, this clonotype was seen a few times. The rearrangement links TRBV5-1 to TRBJ2-7; the match to TRBD2 covers 10 bases. V gave up 1 base and J gave up 6 bases; unmatched junction bases: 13. Germline CDR1 reads SGHRS; CDR2 reads YFSETQ. The CDR3 consists of 17 residues. The CDR3 reads CASSLLASGSRSLEQYF. CDR3 sequence (DNA): TGCGCCAGCAGCTTGCTTGCTAGCGGGAGTAGGAGCCTCGAGCAGTACTTC.

Here the CDR3 reads CASTRRDTANTGELFF. For the CDR3, the DNA is TGTGCCAGCACCCGCCGGGACACCGCGAACACCGGGGAGCTGTTTTTT. The V call is TRBV7-8, the J call TRBJ2-2; D possibly corresponds to TRBD1 (6 bases). This CDR3 spans 16 amino acids. Germline-derived CDR1 and CDR2 are SGHVS and FQNEAQ. The ends were cut back, 7 bases at V and 0 bases at J, with 15 bases in the middle.

This clonotype was recorded a few times. The genes are TRBV5-1 and TRBJ2-1; D possibly corresponds to TRBD2 (6 bases). Germline V gene lookup returns CDR1 SGHRS and CDR2 YFSETQ. Deletions cut 4 bases from V and 0 bases from J, with 8 bases between. CDR3 length equals 14 residues. The CDR3: CASSPGDSYNEQFF. The CDR3 coding sequence is TGCGCCAGCAGCCCGGGGGACTCCTACAATGAGCAGTTCTTC.

The V call is TRBV27, the J call TRBJ2-1; tentative D call: TRBD2 (5 bases). The CDR3 contains 13 residues. V shed 7 bases and J shed 6 bases, with 13 bases lying between them. From germline, CDR1 is MNHEY and CDR2 SMNVEV (reference sequence). The CDR3 here is CASTARTFNEQFF. DNA of the CDR3: TGTGCCAGCACCGCCCGGACTTTCAATGAGCAGTTCTTC.

This clonotype was detected a few times. This chain links TRBV20-1 with TRBJ2-7; no clear D. Germline V gene lookup returns CDR1 DFQATT and CDR2 SNEGSKA (reference sequence). V lost 0 bases to trimming and J lost 0 bases, with 12 bases between them. The CDR3 covers 15 residues. Written as DNA, the CDR3 is TGCAGTGCTAGAGAGGGGTCCCCGAGCTCCTACGAGCAGTACTTC. It specifies CSAREGSPSSYEQYF.

This clonotype was detected once. The chain employs TRBV4-1 and TRBJ2-5; D is undetermined. Trimming removed 1 base at V and 3 bases at J, with 12 bases between. CDR1 and CDR2 from the germline V gene are MGHRA and YSYEKL. The CDR3 sequence is 15 residues long. CDR3 DNA sequence: TGCGCCAGCAGCCAAGCCGGGCGGCTAAAAGAGACCCAGTACTTC. This translates into CASSQAGRLKETQYF.

The rearrangement uses TRBV6-1 and TRBJ2-7; D perhaps matches TRBD2 (6 bases). The CDR3 has 16 residues. Germline loops: CDR1 MNHNS, CDR2 SASEGT. Deletions cut 5 bases from V and 6 bases from J, with 23 bases between. CDR3 sequence (DNA): TGTGCCAGCAGTCCCGAACCGGGACTGGGCCCCCTCGAGCAGTACTTC. This sequence encodes CASSPEPGLGPLEQYF.

This chain connects TRBV6-5 to TRBJ2-2, with unresolved D. The germline gives CDR1 MNHEY, CDR2 SVGAGI. The CDR3 length is 16 residues. V shed 0 bases and J shed 1 base, with 9 bases lying between them. CDR3 residues: CASSYSPTVNTGELFF. In DNA form, the CDR3 reads TGTGCCAGCAGTTACTCTCCTACAGTGAACACCGGGGAGCTGTTTTTT.